These 20 T cell receptor beta chains share one sample of origin, sequenced in a study of cytotoxic CD8 clonotypes in ibrutinib-treated CLL. The assay was immunoSEQ multiplex PCR, and TCRdb's table has in-frame clones only and misses some. The sample contains 150,000 or so clones, less than 85% of which appear only once. The sequencing used PBMCs, collected after 24 months of ibrutinib treatment. The receptors here all came from a human donor with chronic lymphocytic leukemia.

J is TRBJ1-2 and V is TRBV6-1, with a possible D match to TRBD1 (5 bases). The V gene's germline CDR1 is MNHNS and CDR2 SASEGT. CDR3 length equals 14 residues. V shed 5 bases and J shed 7 bases, with 17 bases lying between them. The CDR3 protein is CASSLVRGSAGYTF. CDR3 DNA: TGTGCCAGCAGTTTAGTTCGGGGCTCGGCTGGCTACACCTTC.

This clone was counted a single time. This chain connects TRBV28 to TRBJ2-3; 12 bases agree with TRBD2. Looked up from germline, CDR1 is MDHEN and CDR2 is SYDVKM. CDR3 size: 15 residues. V dropped 3 bases and J dropped 6; count of bases not matched to a gene: 4. The CDR3 loop reads CASSLVTSGSDTQYF. CDR3 bases: TGTGCCAGCAGTTTGGTGACTAGCGGGAGTGATACGCAGTATTTT. Together with reference TRBV28 and TRBJ2-3, the CDR3 gives the full variable domain: DVKVTQSSRYLVKRTGEKVFLECVQDMDHENMFWYRQDPGLGLRLIYFSYDVKMKEKGDIPEGYSVSREKKERFSLILESASTNQTSMYLCASSLVTSGSDTQYFGPGTRLTVL.

J is TRBJ1-1 and V is TRBV19, with 7 nucleotides matching TRBD1. The trim removed 4 bases at V and 1 base at J, leaving 3 bases unmatched. CDR3 length equals 14 residues. Germline lookup yields CDR1 LNHDA and CDR2 SQIVND (reference sequence). CDR3 sequence: CASSTTGTNTEAFF. For the CDR3, the DNA is TGTGCCAGTAGTACGACAGGGACGAACACTGAAGCTTTCTTT.

This clone was seen just once. The J gene is TRBJ2-5, the V gene TRBV9; perhaps TRBD2 as D (5 bases). The V gene lost 0 bases and the J gene lost 5 bases, with 11 bases spanning the gap. The CDR3 runs 14 residues. CDR1 and CDR2 (germline): SGDLS, YYNGEE. CDR3 nucleotides: TGTGCCAGCAGCGTAGGTCTAGCCGAGGAGACCCAGTACTTC. This codes for CASSVGLAEETQYF.

The chain links TRBV19 to TRBJ1-5, with 9 bases that match TRBD1. Germline V gene data show CDR1 as LNHDA and CDR2 as SQIVND (reference sequence). V trimming: 3 bases; J trimming: 6 bases; junction bases outside the gene matches: 6. The CDR3 is 15 amino acids. Here the CDR3 reads CASSISPTGGQPQHF. The DNA for the CDR3 is TGTGCCAGTAGTATCAGTCCGACAGGGGGTCAGCCCCAGCATTTT.

The table lists this clone with a count of one. V gene TRBV10-3 combines with J gene TRBJ1-4, with 10 bases lining up with TRBD1. The CDR3 is made up of 14 amino acids. Germline V gives CDR1 ENHRY, CDR2 SYGVKD. Losses at the gene ends were 4 bases for V and 7 bases for J; bases not matched to a gene: 3. The CDR3 loop is CAISATGGVEKLFF. The CDR3 coding sequence is TGTGCCATCAGTGCGACAGGGGGCGTTGAAAAACTGTTTTTT.

This clone appeared once. This chain uses TRBV6-5 with TRBJ2-7; D may be TRBD1 (5 bases). This CDR3 spans 14 amino acids. Germline V lookup: CDR1 MNHEY, CDR2 SVGAGI. V was clipped by 4 bases and J by 1 base, with 11 bases between them. The CDR3 region has the DNA TGTGCCAGCAGTTTCACACCAGGGTCCTACGAGCAGTACTTC. Translating gives CASSFTPGSYEQYF.

The chain has TRBV18 and TRBJ1-5, with 7 bases fitting TRBD1. The CDR3 spans 16 residues. Germline lookup yields CDR1 KGHSH and CDR2 LQKENI. The V and J ends lost 3 bases and 1 base, in that order; junction bases with no gene match: 6. The CDR3 DNA reads as TGTGCCAGCTCACCTGGGCAGGGGGTGAGCAATCAGCCCCAGCATTTT. Encoded protein: CASSPGQGVSNQPQHF.

This chain uses TRBV5-1 with TRBJ2-1; 10 bases align to TRBD2. The CDR3 is 16 amino acids. CDR1 and CDR2 from the germline V gene are SGHRS and YFSETQ. V gave up 2 bases and J gave up 13 bases; unmatched junction bases: 15. CDR3 loop: CASSLQLGLAGESQFF. As DNA, the CDR3 is TGCGCCAGCAGCTTACAACTGGGGCTAGCGGGAGAATCCCAGTTCTTC. The whole variable domain, remainder taken from reference TRBV5-1 and TRBJ2-1, is KAGVTQTPRYLIKTRGQQVTLSCSPISGHRSVSWYQQTPGQGLQFLFEYFSETQRNKGNFPGRFSGRQFSNSRSEMNVSTLELGDSALYLCASSLQLGLAGESQFFGPGTRLTVL.

In this sample, this clone turned up once. V and J are TRBV19 and TRBJ2-3; D gene uncertain. V lost 7 bases and J 0 bases, leaving 2 bases between the germline ends. The CDR3 has 11 residues. Germline lookup yields CDR1 LNHDA and CDR2 SQIVND (reference sequence). CDR3 sequence reads: CASKSTDTQYF. CDR3 in DNA: TGTGCCAGTAAAAGCACAGATACGCAGTATTTT. Combining the CDR3 with reference TRBV19 and TRBJ2-3 gives the whole variable domain DGGITQSPKYLFRKEGQNVTLSCEQNLNHDAMYWYRQDPGQGLRLIYYSQIVNDFQKGDIAEGYSVSREKKESFPLTVTSAQKNPTAFYLCASKSTDTQYFGPGTRLTVL.

This rearrangement joins TRBV10-3 to TRBJ1-1; D might be TRBD1 (5 bases). Germline lookup yields CDR1 ENHRY and CDR2 SYGVKD. V lost 0 bases and J lost 9, with 17 bases in between. The CDR3 covers 15 residues. CDR3 sequence reads: CAISESELRVGQAFF. The CDR3 DNA is TGTGCCATCAGTGAGTCTGAGTTGCGAGTGGGGCAAGCTTTCTTT.

The rearrangement links TRBV19 to TRBJ2-7, with 9 bases identical to TRBD2. Germline assignment: CDR1 LNHDA and CDR2 SQIVND (reference sequence). V trimming: 1 base; J trimming: 2 bases; junction bases outside the gene matches: 3. CDR3 length equals 15 residues. Here the CDR3 reads CASSIGSGGPYEQYF. Written as DNA, the CDR3 is TGTGCCAGTAGTATAGGGAGCGGGGGGCCCTACGAGCAGTACTTC. Supplemented by reference TRBV19 and TRBJ2-7, the full variable domain reads DGGITQSPKYLFRKEGQNVTLSCEQNLNHDAMYWYRQDPGQGLRLIYYSQIVNDFQKGDIAEGYSVSREKKESFPLTVTSAQKNPTAFYLCASSIGSGGPYEQYFGPGTRLTVT.

Only a few counts were recorded for this clone. For the CDR3, the DNA is TGTGCCAGCAGCCCGGGACAGGGCCATAACGGGGAGCTGTTTTTT. Residues: CASSPGQGHNGELFF. The chain combines TRBV7-9 with TRBJ2-2, with 9 bases fitting TRBD1. Losses at the gene ends were 5 bases for V and 7 bases for J; bases not matched to a gene: 8. Germline values: CDR1 SEHNR, CDR2 FQNEAQ (reference sequence). The CDR3 sequence is 15 residues long.

This chain connects TRBV5-5 to TRBJ2-4, with 11 bases matching TRBD2. Unmatched junction bases numbered 6, after V lost 4 bases and J lost 0 bases. The length of the CDR3 is 17 residues. From germline, CDR1 is SGHKS and CDR2 YYEKEE (reference sequence). The CDR3 is CASSGTSGLLAKNIQYF. The CDR3 DNA reads as TGTGCCAGCAGCGGGACTAGCGGATTACTAGCCAAAAACATTCAGTACTTC.

The genes are TRBV7-8 and TRBJ2-3; D possibly uses TRBD1 or TRBD2 (5 bases each). The germline gives CDR1 SGHVS, CDR2 FQNEAQ. There are 14 residues in the CDR3. The germline V and J ends were trimmed by 1 base and 4 bases, with 9 bases remaining between them. CDR3 DNA: TGTGCCAGCAGCTTAGGGGGGTGGGCAGATACGCAGTATTTT. This codes for CASSLGGWADTQYF.

The chain combines TRBV6-1 with TRBJ2-1, with a possible D match to TRBD2 (5 bases). The length of the CDR3 is 14 residues. The germline gives CDR1 MNHNS, CDR2 SASEGT. Trimming removed 4 bases from V and 6 bases from J, with 13 bases in between. CDR3 DNA: TGTGCCAGCAGTGCCCTGGCGGGCTTCAATGAGCAGTTCTTC. It specifies CASSALAGFNEQFF.

This clone has just a few counts. The chain couples TRBV27 to TRBJ2-7; tentatively, D is TRBD1 or TRBD2 (5 bases each). The ends were cut back, 0 bases at V and 3 bases at J, with 15 bases in the middle. The germline CDR1 and CDR2 sequences are MNHEY and SMNVEV (reference sequence). The CDR3 covers 16 residues. In DNA form, the CDR3 reads TGTGCCAGCAGTTTATCTTGGGGCAGCGGACTCTACGAGCAGTACTTC. It codes for CASSLSWGSGLYEQYF.

The chain joins TRBV2 to TRBJ2-4; 7 bases line up with TRBD1. The CDR3 totals 16 residues. The germline V gene has CDR1 SNHLY and CDR2 FYNNEI. The junction had 11 bases not matched to a gene; V was cut back by 7 bases and J by 2 bases. The CDR3: CASIRVGGRTKNIQYF. The CDR3 DNA reads as TGTGCCAGCATCAGGGTAGGGGGCCGGACCAAAAACATTCAGTACTTC.

The V and J genes are TRBV5-4 and TRBJ2-7; 8 positions match TRBD2. The germline V gene has CDR1 SGHNT and CDR2 YYREEE (reference sequence). V lost 1 base and J lost 0; bases outside the gene matches: 9. The CDR3 contains 17 residues. The CDR3 DNA reads TGTGCCAGCAGCTTGATAGGTTTTAGCGGGAACTCCTACGAGCAGTACTTC. This codes for CASSLIGFSGNSYEQYF.

V is TRBV2 and J is TRBJ2-3; D call uncertain. Germline CDR1 reads SNHLY; CDR2 reads FYNNEI. V was trimmed by 1 base and J by 1 base, leaving 6 bases between them. The CDR3 is 14 residues long. CDR3 nucleotides: TGTGCCAGCAGTGAAGTTGGGGGCACAGATACGCAGTATTTT. Translated: CASSEVGGTDTQYF.